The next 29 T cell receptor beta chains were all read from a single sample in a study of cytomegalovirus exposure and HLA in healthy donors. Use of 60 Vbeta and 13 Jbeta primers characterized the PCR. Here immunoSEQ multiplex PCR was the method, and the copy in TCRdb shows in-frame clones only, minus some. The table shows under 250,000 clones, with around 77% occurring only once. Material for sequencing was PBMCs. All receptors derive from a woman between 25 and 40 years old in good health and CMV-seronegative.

The CDR3, as DNA: TGTGCCACCAGCAGCGGTAATGATGGAAAACTGTTTTTT. It specifies CATSSGNDGKLFF. The chain combines TRBV15 with TRBJ1-4; no definite D call. The germline V gene encodes CDR1 LNHNV and CDR2 YYDKDF (reference sequence). This CDR3 contains 13 residues. Trimming took 3 bases from V and 10 from J, leaving 12 bases between them.

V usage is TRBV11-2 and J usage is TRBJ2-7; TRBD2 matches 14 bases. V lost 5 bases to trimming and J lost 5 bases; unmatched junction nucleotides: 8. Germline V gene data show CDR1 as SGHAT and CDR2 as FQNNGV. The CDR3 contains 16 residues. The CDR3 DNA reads TGTGCCAGCAGCGTTCGGACTAGCGGGGGGAGAAACGAGCAGTACTTC. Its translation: CASSVRTSGGRNEQYF.

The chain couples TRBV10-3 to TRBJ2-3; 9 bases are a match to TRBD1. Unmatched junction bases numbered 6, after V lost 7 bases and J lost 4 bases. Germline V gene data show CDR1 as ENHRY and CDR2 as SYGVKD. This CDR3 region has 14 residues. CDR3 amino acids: CAINPQGAADTQYF. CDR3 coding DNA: TGTGCCATCAACCCACAGGGGGCGGCAGATACGCAGTATTTT.

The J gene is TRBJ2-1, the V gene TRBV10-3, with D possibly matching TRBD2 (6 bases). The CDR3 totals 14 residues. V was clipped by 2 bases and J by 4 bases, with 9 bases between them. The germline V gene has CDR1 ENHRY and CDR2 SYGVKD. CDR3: CAISEPGLYNEQFF. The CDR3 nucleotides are TGTGCCATCAGTGAGCCGGGACTTTACAATGAGCAGTTCTTC.

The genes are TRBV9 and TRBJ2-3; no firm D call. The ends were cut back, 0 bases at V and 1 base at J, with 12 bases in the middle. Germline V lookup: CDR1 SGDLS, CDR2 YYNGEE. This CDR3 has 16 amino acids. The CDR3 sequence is CASSVAAGVGTDTQYF. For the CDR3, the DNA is TGTGCCAGCAGCGTAGCGGCCGGAGTCGGCACAGATACGCAGTATTTT.

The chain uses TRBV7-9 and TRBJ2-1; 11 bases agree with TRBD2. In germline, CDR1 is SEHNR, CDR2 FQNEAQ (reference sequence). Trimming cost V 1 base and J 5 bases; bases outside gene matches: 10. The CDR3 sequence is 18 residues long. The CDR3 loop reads CASSLGYMRLAGHNEQFF. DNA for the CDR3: TGTGCCAGCAGCTTAGGATATATGCGACTAGCGGGACACAATGAGCAGTTCTTC.

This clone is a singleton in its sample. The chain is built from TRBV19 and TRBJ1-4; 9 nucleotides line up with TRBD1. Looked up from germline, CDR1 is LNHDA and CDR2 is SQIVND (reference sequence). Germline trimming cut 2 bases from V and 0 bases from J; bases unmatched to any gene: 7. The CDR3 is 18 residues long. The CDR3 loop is CASSITGGLDTTNEKLFF. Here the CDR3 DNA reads TGTGCCAGTAGTATAACAGGGGGCCTGGACACAACTAATGAAAAACTGTTTTTT.

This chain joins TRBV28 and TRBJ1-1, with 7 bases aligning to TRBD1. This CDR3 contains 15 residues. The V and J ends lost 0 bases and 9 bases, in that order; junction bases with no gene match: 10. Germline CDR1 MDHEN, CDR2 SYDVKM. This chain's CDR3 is CASSLWVVGTAKAFF. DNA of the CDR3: TGTGCCAGCAGTTTATGGGTAGTAGGGACAGCCAAAGCTTTCTTT.

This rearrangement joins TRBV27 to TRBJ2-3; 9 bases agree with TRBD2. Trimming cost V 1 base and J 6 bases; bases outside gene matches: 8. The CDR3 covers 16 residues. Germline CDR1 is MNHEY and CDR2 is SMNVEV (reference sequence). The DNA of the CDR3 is TGTGCCAGCAGTTTATACGGGCTAGCGGGGTTGGATACGCAGTATTTT. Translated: CASSLYGLAGLDTQYF.

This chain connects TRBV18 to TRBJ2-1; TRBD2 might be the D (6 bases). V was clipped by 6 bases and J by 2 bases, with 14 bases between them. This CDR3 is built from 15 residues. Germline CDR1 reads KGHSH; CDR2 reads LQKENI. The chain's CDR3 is CASSRAGSPYNEQFF. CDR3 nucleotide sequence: TGTGCCAGCTCCCGGGCGGGGTCTCCCTACAATGAGCAGTTCTTC.

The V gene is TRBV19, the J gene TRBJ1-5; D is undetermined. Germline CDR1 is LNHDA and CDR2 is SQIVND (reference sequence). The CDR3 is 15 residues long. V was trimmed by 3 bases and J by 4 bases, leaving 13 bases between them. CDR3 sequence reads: CASSMSAAFNQPQHF. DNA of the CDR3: TGTGCCAGTAGTATGTCCGCTGCGTTTAATCAGCCCCAGCATTTT.

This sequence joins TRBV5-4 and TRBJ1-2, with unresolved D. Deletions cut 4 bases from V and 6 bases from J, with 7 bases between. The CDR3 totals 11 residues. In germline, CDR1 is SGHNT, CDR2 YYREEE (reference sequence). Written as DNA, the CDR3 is TGTGCCAGCAGCCTACTAAATGGCTACACCTTC. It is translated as CASSLLNGYTF.

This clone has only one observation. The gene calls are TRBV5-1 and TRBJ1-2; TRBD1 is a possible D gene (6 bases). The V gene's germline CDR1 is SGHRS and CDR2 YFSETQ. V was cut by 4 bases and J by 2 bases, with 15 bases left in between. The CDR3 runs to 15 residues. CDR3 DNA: TGCGCCAGCAGCACCCGACAGGCCAGCAACTATGGCTACACCTTC. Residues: CASSTRQASNYGYTF.

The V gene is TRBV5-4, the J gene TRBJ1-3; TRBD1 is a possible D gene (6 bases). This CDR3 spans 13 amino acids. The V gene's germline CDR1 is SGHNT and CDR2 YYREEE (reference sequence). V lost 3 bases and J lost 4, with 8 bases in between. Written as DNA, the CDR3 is TGTGCCAGCAGCTCGGACAGAGGAAACACCATATATTTT. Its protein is CASSSDRGNTIYF.

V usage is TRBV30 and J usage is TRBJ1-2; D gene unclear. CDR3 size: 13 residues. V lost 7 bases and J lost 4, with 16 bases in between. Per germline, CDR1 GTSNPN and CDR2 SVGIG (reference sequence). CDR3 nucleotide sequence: TGTGCCTCGCCCCGGGAGACCTTCTATGGCTACACCTTC. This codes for CASPRETFYGYTF. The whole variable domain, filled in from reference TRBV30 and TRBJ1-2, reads SQTIHQWPATLVQPVGSPLSLECTVEGTSNPNLYWYRQAAGRGLQLLFYSVGIGQISSEVPQNLSASRPQDRQFILSSKKLLLSDSGFYLCASPRETFYGYTFGSGTRLTVV.

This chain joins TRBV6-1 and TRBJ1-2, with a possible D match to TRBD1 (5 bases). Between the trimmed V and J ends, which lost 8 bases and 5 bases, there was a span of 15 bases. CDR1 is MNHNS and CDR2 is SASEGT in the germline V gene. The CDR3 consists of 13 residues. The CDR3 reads CASLSGTSYGYTF. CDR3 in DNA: TGTGCCAGCTTGAGCGGGACGTCTTATGGCTACACCTTC.

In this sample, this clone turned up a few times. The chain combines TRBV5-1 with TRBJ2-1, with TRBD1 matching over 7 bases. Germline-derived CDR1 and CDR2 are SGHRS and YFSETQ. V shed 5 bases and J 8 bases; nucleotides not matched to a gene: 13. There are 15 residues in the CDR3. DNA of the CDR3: TGCGCCAGCAGTCAGCATTTCGACAGGGTGGATGAGCAGTTCTTC. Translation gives CASSQHFDRVDEQFF.

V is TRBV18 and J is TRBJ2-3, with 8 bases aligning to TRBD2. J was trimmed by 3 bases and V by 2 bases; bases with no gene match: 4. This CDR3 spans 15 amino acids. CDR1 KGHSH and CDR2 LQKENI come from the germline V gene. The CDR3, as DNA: TGTGCCAGCTCACCAGCGGGACTAGAGACAGATACGCAGTATTTT. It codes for CASSPAGLETDTQYF.

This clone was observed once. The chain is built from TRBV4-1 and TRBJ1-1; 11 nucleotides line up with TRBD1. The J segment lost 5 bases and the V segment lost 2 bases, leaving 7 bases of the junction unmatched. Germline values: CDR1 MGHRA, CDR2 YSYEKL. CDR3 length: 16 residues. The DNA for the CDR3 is TGCGCCAGCAGCCAAATAGCCCGGGACAGGGGGACTGAAGCTTTCTTT. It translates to CASSQIARDRGTEAFF.

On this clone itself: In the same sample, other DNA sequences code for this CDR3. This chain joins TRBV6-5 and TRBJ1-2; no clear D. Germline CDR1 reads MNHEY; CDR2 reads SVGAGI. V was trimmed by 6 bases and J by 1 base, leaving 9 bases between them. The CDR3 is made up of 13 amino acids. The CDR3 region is CASSPTGNYGYTF. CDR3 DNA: TGTGCCAGCAGCCCGACGGGTAACTATGGCTACACCTTC.

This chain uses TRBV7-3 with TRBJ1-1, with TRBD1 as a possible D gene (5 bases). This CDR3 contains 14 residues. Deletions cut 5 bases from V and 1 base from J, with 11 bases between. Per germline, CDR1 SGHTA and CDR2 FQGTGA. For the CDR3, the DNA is TGTGCCAGCAGCCGCGACAGCCAGAACACTGAAGCTTTCTTT. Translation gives CASSRDSQNTEAFF.

CDR3 sequence (DNA): TGCAGTGCTAGTTATCTTGAAGCTTTCTTT. This gives the protein CSASYLEAFF. V gene TRBV20-1 combines with J gene TRBJ1-1; no clear D gene. There are 10 residues in the CDR3. CDR1 is DFQATT and CDR2 is SNEGSKA in the germline V gene (reference sequence). Trimming cost V 3 bases and J 7 bases, with 6 bases left between them.

The CDR3 DNA is TGTGCCAGCAGTTACAGACTAGCGGGAGCCTACGAGCAGTACTTC. Translated, it gives CASSYRLAGAYEQYF. This chain connects TRBV6-5 to TRBJ2-7; TRBD2 aligns across 12 bases. With 2 bases clipped from V and 2 bases from J, the junction kept 1 base outside the gene matches. The CDR3 loop spans 15 amino acids. CDR1 is MNHEY and CDR2 is SVGAGI in the germline V gene.

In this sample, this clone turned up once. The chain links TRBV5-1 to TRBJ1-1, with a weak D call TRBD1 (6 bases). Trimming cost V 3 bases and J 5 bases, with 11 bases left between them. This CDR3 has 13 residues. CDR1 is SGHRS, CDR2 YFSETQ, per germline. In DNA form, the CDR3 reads TGCGCCAGCAGCTCAGGGGTGCGGACTGAAGCTTTCTTT. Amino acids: CASSSGVRTEAFF.

This CDR3 is CASTRTGNSGNTIYF. CDR3 in DNA: TGTGCCAGCACCCGGACAGGCAACTCTGGAAACACCATATATTTT. The chain carries TRBV6-5 and TRBJ1-3; 7 nucleotides agree with TRBD1. Germline-derived CDR1 and CDR2 are MNHEY and SVGAGI. Trimming took 7 bases from V and 0 from J; bases not matched to a gene: 6. The CDR3 has 15 amino acids.

The CDR3 sequence: CASSLRQGANEKLFF. Written as DNA, the CDR3 is TGTGCCAGCAGCCTAAGACAGGGGGCTAATGAAAAACTGTTTTTT. The J gene is TRBJ1-4, the V gene TRBV5-6; TRBD1 matches at 9 bases. This CDR3 comprises 15 residues. Germline CDR1 SGHDT, CDR2 YYEEEE. V lost 4 bases and J lost 3; bases outside the gene matches: 4.

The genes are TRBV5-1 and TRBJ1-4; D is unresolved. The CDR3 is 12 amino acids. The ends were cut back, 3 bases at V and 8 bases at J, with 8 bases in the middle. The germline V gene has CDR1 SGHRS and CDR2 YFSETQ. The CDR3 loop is CASSSTGEKLFF. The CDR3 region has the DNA TGCGCCAGCAGCTCAACGGGAGAAAAACTGTTTTTT.

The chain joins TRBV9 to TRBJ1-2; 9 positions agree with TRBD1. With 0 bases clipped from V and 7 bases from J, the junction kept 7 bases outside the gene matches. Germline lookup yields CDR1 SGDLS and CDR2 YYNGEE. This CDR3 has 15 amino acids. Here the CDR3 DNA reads TGTGCCAGCAGCGTAGATAGTAACAGGGGGCTTGGCTACACCTTC. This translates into CASSVDSNRGLGYTF.

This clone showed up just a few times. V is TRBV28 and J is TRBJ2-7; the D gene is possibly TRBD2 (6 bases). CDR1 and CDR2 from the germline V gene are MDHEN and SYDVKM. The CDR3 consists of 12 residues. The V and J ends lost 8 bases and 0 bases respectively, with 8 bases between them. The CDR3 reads CASGTASYEQYF. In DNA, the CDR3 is TGTGCCAGCGGGACTGCCTCCTACGAGCAGTACTTC. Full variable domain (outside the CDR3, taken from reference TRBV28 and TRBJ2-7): DVKVTQSSRYLVKRTGEKVFLECVQDMDHENMFWYRQDPGLGLRLIYFSYDVKMKEKGDIPEGYSVSREKKERFSLILESASTNQTSMYLCASGTASYEQYFGPGTRLTVT.